This T cell receptor (beta chain) was retrieved from a study of T cell responses to AZD1222 COVID-19 vaccine. Overall study findings and caveats: The peak T cell response came first, and repertoires were sampled only after it. Baseline serology detected seropositivity in only six AZD1222 recipients.

A word on this clone: Its target is unknown.

TCRdb's copy holds only in-frame clones and misses some; the assay was immunoSEQ multiplex PCR. The table includes about 120,000 clones, about 87% detected once. V was trimmed by 3 bases and J by 8 bases, leaving 7 bases between them. Germline V gene lookup returns CDR1 MDHEN and CDR2 SYDVKM. The CDR3 has 11 residues. V is TRBV28 and J is TRBJ1-1; D is undetermined. The source material was peripheral blood, sampled on day 0 of AZD1222 vaccination. The receptor's source is an adult in good health. DNA of the CDR3: TGTGCCAGCAGTTTCAACCGAGAAGCTTTCTTT. It codes for CASSFNREAFF.